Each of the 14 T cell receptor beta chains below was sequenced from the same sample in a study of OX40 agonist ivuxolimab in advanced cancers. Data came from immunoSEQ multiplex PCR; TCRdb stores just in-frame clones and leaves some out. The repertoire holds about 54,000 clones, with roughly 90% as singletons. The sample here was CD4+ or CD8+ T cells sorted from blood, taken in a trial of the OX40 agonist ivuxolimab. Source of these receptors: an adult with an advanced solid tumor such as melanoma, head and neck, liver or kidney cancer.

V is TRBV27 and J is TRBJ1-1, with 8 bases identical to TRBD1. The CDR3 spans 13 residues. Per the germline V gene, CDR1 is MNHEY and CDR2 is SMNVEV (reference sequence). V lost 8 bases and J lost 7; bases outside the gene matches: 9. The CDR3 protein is CASETLGTGEAFF. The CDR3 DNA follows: TGTGCCAGCGAGACCCTGGGGACAGGTGAAGCTTTCTTT.

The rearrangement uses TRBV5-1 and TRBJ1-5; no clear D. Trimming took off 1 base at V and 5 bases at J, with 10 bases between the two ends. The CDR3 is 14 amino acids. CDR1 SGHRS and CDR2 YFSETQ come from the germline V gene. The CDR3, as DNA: TGCGCCAGCAGCTTGTCCCTCGGTGATCAGCCCCAGCATTTT. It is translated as CASSLSLGDQPQHF.

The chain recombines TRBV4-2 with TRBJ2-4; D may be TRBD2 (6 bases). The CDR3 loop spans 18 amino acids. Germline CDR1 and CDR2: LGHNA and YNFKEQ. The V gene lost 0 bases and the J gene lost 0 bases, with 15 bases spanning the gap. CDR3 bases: TGTGCCAGCAGCCAAGAACCGGGCGGGGTGGTAGCCAAAAACATTCAGTACTTC. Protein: CASSQEPGGVVAKNIQYF.

CDR3 bases: TGTGCCACCGACGCCGGGACACACGACCTCGAGCAGTACTTC. It translates to CATDAGTHDLEQYF. The chain links TRBV7-9 to TRBJ2-7, with a tentative D call TRBD1 (6 bases). The germline V and J ends were trimmed by 10 bases and 6 bases, with 22 bases remaining between them. The CDR3 totals 14 residues. Germline assignment: CDR1 SEHNR and CDR2 FQNEAQ (reference sequence).

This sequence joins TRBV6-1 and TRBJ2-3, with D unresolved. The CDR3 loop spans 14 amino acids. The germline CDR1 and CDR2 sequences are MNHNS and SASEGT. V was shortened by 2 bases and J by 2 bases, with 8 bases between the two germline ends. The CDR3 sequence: CASSERPYTDTQYF. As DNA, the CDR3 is TGTGCCAGCAGTGAAAGACCCTACACAGATACGCAGTATTTT.

CDR3 DNA: TGTGCCAGCAGCCCTTACTCCGGGACAGAAAATGAAAAACTGTTTTTT. Encoded protein: CASSPYSGTENEKLFF. The chain carries TRBV9 and TRBJ1-4, with 7 bases lining up with TRBD1. CDR3 size: 16 residues. V was clipped by 4 bases and J by 5 bases; unmatched bases: 11. Germline V gene data show CDR1 as SGDLS and CDR2 as YYNGEE.

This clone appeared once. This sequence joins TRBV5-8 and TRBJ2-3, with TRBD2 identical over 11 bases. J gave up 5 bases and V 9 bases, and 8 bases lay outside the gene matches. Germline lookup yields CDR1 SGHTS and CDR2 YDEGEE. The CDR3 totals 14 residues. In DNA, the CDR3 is TGTGCCACCCTAGCGGGGGGCCGGGTAGATACGCAGTATTTT. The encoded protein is CATLAGGRVDTQYF.

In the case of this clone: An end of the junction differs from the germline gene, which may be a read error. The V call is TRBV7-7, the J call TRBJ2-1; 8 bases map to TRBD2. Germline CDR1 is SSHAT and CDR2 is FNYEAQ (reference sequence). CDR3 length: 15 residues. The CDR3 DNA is TGTGCTAGCAGCTTACTAGCGGCATCCTACAATGAGCAGTTCTTC. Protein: CASSLLAASYNEQFF.

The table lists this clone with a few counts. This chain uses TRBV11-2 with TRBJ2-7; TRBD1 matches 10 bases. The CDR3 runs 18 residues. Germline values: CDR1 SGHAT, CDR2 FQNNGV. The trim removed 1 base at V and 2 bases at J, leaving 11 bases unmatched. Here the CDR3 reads CASSLVSPGQGIAYEQYF. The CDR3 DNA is TGTGCCAGCAGCTTAGTATCCCCGGGACAGGGGATAGCCTACGAGCAGTACTTC.

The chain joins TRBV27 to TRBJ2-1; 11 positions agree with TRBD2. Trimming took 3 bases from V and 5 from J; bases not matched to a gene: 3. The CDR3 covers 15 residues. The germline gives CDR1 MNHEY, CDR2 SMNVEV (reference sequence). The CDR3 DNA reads TGTGCCAGCAGTTTCGGGACTAGCGGAGACAATGAGCAGTTCTTC. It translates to CASSFGTSGDNEQFF.

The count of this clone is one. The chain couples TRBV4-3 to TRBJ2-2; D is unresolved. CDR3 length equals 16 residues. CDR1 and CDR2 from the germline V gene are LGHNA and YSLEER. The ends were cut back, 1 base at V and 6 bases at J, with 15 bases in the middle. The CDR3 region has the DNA TGCGCCAGCAGCCAAGTGACGACCTTAGAGGCCGGGGAGCTGTTTTTT. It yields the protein CASSQVTTLEAGELFF.

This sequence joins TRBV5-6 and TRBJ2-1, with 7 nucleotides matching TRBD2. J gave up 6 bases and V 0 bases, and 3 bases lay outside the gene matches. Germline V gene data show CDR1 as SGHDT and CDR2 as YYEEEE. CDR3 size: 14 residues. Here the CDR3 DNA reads TGTGCCAGCAGCTTGGGACTAGCTGTCAATGAGCAGTTCTTC. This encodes CASSLGLAVNEQFF.

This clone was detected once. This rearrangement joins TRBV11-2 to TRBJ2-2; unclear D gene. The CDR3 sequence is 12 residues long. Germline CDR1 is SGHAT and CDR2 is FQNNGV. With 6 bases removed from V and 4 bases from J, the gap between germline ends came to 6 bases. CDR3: CASRGITGELFF. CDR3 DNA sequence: TGTGCCAGCAGGGGAATCACCGGGGAGCTGTTTTTT.

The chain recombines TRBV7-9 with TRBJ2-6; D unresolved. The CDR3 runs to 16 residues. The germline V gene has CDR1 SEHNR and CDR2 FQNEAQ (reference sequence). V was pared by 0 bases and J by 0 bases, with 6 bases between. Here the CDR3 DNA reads TGTGCCAGCAGCTTAGCAGTGAACTCTGGGGCCAACGTCCTGACTTTC. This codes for CASSLAVNSGANVLTF.